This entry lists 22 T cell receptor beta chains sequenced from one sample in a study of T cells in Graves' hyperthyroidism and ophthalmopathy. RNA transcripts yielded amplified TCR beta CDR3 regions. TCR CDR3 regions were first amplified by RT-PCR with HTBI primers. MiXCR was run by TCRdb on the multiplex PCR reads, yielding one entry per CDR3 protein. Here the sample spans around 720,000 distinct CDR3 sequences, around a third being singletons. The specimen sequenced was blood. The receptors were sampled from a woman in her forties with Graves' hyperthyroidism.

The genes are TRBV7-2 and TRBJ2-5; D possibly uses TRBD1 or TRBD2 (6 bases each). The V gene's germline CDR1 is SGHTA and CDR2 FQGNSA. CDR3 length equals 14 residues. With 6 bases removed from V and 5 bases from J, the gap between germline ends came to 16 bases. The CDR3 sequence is CASSWTVSGETQYF. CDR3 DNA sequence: TGTGCCAGCAGTTGGACAGTCAGCGGGGAGACCCAGTACTTC.

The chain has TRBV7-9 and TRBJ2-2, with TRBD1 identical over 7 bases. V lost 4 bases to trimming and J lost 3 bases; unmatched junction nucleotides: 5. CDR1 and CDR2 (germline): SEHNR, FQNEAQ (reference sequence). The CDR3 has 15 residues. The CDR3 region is CASSSTGSHTGELFF. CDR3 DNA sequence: TGTGCCAGCAGCTCGACAGGGTCGCACACCGGGGAGCTGTTTTTT.

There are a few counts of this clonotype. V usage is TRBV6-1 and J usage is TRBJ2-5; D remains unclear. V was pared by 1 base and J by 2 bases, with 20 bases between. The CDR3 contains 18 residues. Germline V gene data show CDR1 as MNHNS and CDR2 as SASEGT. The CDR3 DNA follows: TGTGCCAGCAGTGAAGAGTTCGGAATACTCAAGGTACAAGAGACCCAGTACTTC. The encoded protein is CASSEEFGILKVQETQYF.

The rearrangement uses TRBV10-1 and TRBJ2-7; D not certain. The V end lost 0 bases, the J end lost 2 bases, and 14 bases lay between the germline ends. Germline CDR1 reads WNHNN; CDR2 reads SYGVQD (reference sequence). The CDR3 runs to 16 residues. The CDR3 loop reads CASSESPVMLAYEQYF. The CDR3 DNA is TGCGCCAGCAGTGAGTCCCCCGTTATGCTGGCCTACGAGCAGTACTTC.

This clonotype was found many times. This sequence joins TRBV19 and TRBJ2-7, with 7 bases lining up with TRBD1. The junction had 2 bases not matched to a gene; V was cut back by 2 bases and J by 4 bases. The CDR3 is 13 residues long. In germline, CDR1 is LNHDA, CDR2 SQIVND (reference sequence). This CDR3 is CASSITGEYEQYF. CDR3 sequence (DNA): TGTGCCAGTAGTATAACAGGGGAGTACGAGCAGTACTTC.

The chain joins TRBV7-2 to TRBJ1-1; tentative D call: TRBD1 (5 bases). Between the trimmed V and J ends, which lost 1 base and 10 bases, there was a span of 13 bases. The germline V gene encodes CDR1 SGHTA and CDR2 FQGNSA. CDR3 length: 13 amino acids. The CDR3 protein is CASSLGSVGRAFF. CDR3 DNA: TGTGCCAGCAGCTTAGGGAGTGTGGGGCGAGCTTTCTTT.

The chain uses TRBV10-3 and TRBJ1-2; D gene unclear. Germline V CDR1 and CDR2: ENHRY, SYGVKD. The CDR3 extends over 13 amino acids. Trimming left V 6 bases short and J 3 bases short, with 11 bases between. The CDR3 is CAIRGEGHYGYTF. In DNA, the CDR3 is TGTGCCATCAGGGGCGAAGGCCACTATGGCTACACCTTC.

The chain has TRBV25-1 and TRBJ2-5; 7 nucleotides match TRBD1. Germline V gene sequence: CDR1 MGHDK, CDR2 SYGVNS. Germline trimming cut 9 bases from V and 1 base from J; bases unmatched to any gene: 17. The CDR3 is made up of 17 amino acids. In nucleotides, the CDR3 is TGTGCCAGTAGCAGTTACGGGGCTTGGGACAGCCAAGAGACCCAGTACTTC. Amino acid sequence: CASSSYGAWDSQETQYF.

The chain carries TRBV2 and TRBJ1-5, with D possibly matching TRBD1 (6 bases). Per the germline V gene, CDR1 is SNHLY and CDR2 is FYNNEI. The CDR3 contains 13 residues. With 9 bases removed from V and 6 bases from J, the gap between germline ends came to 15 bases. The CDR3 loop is CASTGQQLQPQHF. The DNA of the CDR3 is TGTGCCAGTACAGGACAGCAGCTTCAGCCCCAGCATTTT.

The CDR3 bases are TGCGCCAGCAGCCCAACTATGGACAGGGGAATGAACACTGAAGCTTTCTTT. Protein product: CASSPTMDRGMNTEAFF. The chain combines TRBV4-1 with TRBJ1-1; TRBD1 matches at 9 bases. CDR1 and CDR2 from the germline V gene are MGHRA and YSYEKL. With 4 bases clipped from V and 0 bases from J, the junction kept 9 bases outside the gene matches. This CDR3 is built from 17 residues.

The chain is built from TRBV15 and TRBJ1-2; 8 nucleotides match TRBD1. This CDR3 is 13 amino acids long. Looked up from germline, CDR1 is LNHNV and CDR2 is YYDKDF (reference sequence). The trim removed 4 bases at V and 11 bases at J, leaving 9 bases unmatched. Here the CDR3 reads CATSTYAGGAYTF. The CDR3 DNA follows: TGTGCCACCAGCACCTATGCAGGGGGCGCGTACACCTTC.

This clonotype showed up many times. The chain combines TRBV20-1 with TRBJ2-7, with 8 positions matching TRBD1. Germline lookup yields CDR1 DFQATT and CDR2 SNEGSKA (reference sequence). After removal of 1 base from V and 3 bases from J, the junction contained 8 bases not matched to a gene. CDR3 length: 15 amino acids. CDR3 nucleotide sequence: TGCAGTGCTAGAGCAACCGGGACAGGACTCTACGAGCAGTACTTC. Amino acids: CSARATGTGLYEQYF.

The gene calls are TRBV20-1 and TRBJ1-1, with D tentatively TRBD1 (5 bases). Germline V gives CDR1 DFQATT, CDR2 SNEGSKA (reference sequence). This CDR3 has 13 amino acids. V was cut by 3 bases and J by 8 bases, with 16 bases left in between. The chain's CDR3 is CSASFSGTQEAFF. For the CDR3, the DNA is TGCAGTGCTAGTTTTAGTGGGACCCAAGAAGCTTTCTTT.

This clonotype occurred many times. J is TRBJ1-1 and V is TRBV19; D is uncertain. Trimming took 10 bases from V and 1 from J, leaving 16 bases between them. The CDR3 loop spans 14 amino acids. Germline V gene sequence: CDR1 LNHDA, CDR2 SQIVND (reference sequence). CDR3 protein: CATTKGRQNTEAFF. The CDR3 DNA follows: TGTGCCACTACTAAAGGGCGACAGAACACTGAAGCTTTCTTT.

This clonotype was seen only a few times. DNA of the CDR3: TGTGCCAGCAGCCTGGCCACACAGGCAACACAAGAGACCCAGTACTTC. This encodes CASSLATQATQETQYF. This rearrangement joins TRBV5-8 to TRBJ2-5; weak D call: TRBD1 (5 bases). Germline loops: CDR1 SGHTS, CDR2 YDEGEE. This CDR3 is built from 16 residues. Trimming took off 4 bases at V and 2 bases at J, with 18 bases between the two ends.

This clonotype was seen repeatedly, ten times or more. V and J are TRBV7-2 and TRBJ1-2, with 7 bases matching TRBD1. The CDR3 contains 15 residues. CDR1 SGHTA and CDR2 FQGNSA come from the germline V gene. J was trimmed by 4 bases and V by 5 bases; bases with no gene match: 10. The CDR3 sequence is CASSLQGVGLYGYTF. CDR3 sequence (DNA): TGTGCCAGCAGCCTGCAGGGGGTAGGGCTCTATGGCTACACCTTC. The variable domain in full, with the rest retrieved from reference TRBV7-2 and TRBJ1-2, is GAGVSQSPSNKVTEKGKDVELRCDPISGHTALYWYRQSLGQGLEFLIYFQGNSAPDKSGLPSDRFSAERTGGSVSTLTIQRTQQEDSAVYLCASSLQGVGLYGYTFGSGTRLTVV.

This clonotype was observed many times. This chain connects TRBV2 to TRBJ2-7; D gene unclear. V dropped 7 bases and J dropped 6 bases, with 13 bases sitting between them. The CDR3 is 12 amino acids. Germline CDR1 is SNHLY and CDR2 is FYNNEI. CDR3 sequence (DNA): TGTGCCAGCACCCCCTGGGGTATCGAGCAGTACTTC. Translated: CASTPWGIEQYF.

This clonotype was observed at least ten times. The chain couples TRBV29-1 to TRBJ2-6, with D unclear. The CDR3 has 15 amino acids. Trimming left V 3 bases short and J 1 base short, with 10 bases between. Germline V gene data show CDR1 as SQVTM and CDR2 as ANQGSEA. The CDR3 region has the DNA TGCAGCGTTGAGGCGTTTGCTTCTGGGGCCAACGTCCTGACTTTC. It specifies CSVEAFASGANVLTF. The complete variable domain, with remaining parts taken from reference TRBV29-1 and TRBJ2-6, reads SAVISQKPSRDICQRGTSLTIQCQVDSQVTMMFWYRQQPGQSLTLIATANQGSEATYESGFVIDKFPISRPNLTFSTLTVSNMSPEDSSIYLCSVEAFASGANVLTFGAGSRLTVL.

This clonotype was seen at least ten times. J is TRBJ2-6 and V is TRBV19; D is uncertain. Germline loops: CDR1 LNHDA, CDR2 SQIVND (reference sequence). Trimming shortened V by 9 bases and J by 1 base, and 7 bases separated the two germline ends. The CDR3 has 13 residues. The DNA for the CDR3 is TGTGCCAGCAGGCCTTCTGGGGCCAACGTCCTGACTTTC. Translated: CASRPSGANVLTF.

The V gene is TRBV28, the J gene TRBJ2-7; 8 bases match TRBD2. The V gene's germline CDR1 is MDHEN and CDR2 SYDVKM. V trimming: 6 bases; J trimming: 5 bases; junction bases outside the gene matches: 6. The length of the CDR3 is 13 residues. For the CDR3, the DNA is TGTGCCAGCAGCACCAGCGGGGGTGACGAGCAGTACTTC. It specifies CASSTSGGDEQYF.

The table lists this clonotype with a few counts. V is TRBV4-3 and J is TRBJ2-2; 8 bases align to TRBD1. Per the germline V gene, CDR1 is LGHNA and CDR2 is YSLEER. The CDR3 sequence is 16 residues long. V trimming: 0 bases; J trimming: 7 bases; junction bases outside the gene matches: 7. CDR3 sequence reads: CASSQDRTGGHGELFF. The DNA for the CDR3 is TGCGCCAGCAGCCAAGACAGAACAGGGGGGCACGGGGAGCTGTTTTTT.

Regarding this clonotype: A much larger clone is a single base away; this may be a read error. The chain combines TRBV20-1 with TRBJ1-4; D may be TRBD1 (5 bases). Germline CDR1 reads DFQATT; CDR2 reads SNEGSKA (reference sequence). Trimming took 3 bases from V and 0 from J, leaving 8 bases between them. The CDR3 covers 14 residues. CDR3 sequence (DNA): TGCAGTGCTAGTGGGACGGCAACTAATGAAAAACTGTTTTTT. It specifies CSASGTATNEKLFF.